This T cell receptor beta chain was obtained from a study of blood T cells in healthy people across ages. The CDR3 has 14 amino acids. Germline CDR1 and CDR2: LGHNA and YSLEER. The germline V and J ends were trimmed by 0 bases and 2 bases, with 6 bases remaining between them. PCR was performed a second time for roughly 7 to 12 cycles using a sample-barcoded 5' primer and a J-beta primer mix. MiXCR was run by TCRdb on the 5' RACE reads, yielding one entry per CDR3 protein. The sample holds a few hundred thousand distinct CDR3 sequences, over 45% seen once. Healthy Caucasian individuals from Russia aged 6 to 90 served as donors.

The chain recombines TRBV4-3 with TRBJ2-3; unclear D gene. The sequence derives from a man in his fifties or sixties in good health. The specimen sequenced was blood. The CDR3 DNA reads as TGCGCCAGCAGCCAAGATACTATCACAGATACGCAGTATTTT. It codes for CASSQDTITDTQYF.